These 27 T cell receptor beta chains were sequenced from one sample in a study of T cells in Graves' hyperthyroidism and ophthalmopathy. There were TCR beta CDR3 regions amplified from RNA transcripts. The TCR CDR3 first-round RT-PCR relied on the HTBI primer set. Each CDR3 protein is one row after TCRdb ran MiXCR on the multiplex PCR reads. The repertoire holds 35,000 to 45,000 distinct CDR3 sequences, with about 47% as singletons. The sequenced sample consisted of blood. The receptors were gathered from a man aged 40-49 years with Graves' ophthalmopathy.

The chain employs TRBV11-2 and TRBJ1-2; 11 bases are a match to TRBD1. CDR1 SGHAT and CDR2 FQNNGV come from the germline V gene. The V segment lost 10 bases and the J segment 3 bases; nucleotides outside the gene matches: 4. The CDR3 length is 13 residues. CDR3 region: CATGQGAYYGYTF. The CDR3 nucleotides read TGTGCCACCGGACAGGGGGCCTACTATGGCTACACCTTC.

The chain has TRBV10-2 and TRBJ2-1; 10 nucleotides agree with TRBD2. The germline gives CDR1 WSHSY, CDR2 SAAADI. There are 15 residues in the CDR3. Trimming took 4 bases from V and 3 from J; bases not matched to a gene: 3. The CDR3 is CASSVSGGGYNEQFF. The CDR3 nucleotides are TGCGCCAGCAGTGTCAGCGGGGGGGGCTACAATGAGCAGTTCTTC.

The chain joins TRBV20-1 to TRBJ2-3; D remains ambiguous. Germline CDR1 and CDR2: DFQATT and SNEGSKA (reference sequence). V lost 1 base to trimming and J lost 6 bases, with 11 bases between them. This CDR3 contains 13 residues. The CDR3 DNA follows: TGCAGTGCTAGAGGGGCTCTGGGGGATACGCAGTATTTT. As protein: CSARGALGDTQYF.

Details on this clonotype: Compared with germline, one end of the junction differs, possibly owing to a read error. The chain has TRBV4-2 and TRBJ1-5; D not certain. The CDR3 spans 8 residues. Germline values: CDR1 LGHNA, CDR2 YNFKEQ. The CDR3 nucleotides are TGTGCCAGCAGCCAAGGGGGTTTT. The encoded protein is CASSQGGF.

The rearrangement links TRBV7-9 to TRBJ2-7; 9 bases agree with TRBD2. The CDR3 contains 14 residues. The V segment lost 4 bases and the J segment 2 bases; nucleotides outside the gene matches: 3. Looked up from germline, CDR1 is SEHNR and CDR2 is FQNEAQ (reference sequence). The CDR3 sequence: CASSSAGGAYEQYF. CDR3 nucleotides: TGTGCCAGCAGCTCGGCGGGGGGGGCCTACGAGCAGTACTTC.

The J gene is TRBJ2-1, the V gene TRBV7-9, with D possibly TRBD2 on 6 matching bases. Trimming pared 1 base from V and 1 base from J, leaving 11 bases between. The CDR3 totals 16 residues. From germline, CDR1 is SEHNR and CDR2 FQNEAQ (reference sequence). The CDR3 DNA is TGTGCCAGCAGCTTAGGGAGGGCACGGTCCTACAATGAGCAGTTCTTC. Amino acids: CASSLGRARSYNEQFF.

This clonotype was detected many times. The CDR3 protein is CASSAGVSGANVLTF. The DNA for the CDR3 is TGTGCCAGCAGCGCAGGAGTCTCTGGGGCCAACGTCCTGACTTTC. The chain has TRBV11-2 and TRBJ2-6; D not certain. CDR3 length: 15 amino acids. Deletions cut 5 bases from V and 0 bases from J, with 8 bases between. CDR1 and CDR2 from the germline V gene are SGHAT and FQNNGV.

The V gene is TRBV20-1, the J gene TRBJ1-3, with no clear D. The length of the CDR3 is 8 residues. Germline CDR1 DFQATT, CDR2 SNEGSKA (reference sequence). The V gene lost 3 bases and the J gene lost 9 bases, with 0 bases spanning the gap. The CDR3 coding sequence is TGCAGTGCTAGCACCATATATTTT. Translation: CSASTIYF.

Regarding this clonotype: The junction and the germline gene differ at one end; a read error may be behind it. The V call is TRBV7-3, the J call TRBJ2-7; D unresolved. Germline V gives CDR1 SGHTA, CDR2 FQGTGA. The CDR3 runs 12 residues. This CDR3 is CASSQGLYEQCF. For the CDR3, the DNA is TGTGCCAGCAGCCAAGGCCTCTACGAGCAGTGCTTT.

The genes are TRBV7-6 and TRBJ2-1, with 8 bases aligning to TRBD2. In germline, CDR1 is SGHVS, CDR2 FNYEAQ. The CDR3 extends over 17 amino acids. The V gene end was trimmed by 1 base and the J gene end by 6 bases; junction bases not matched to a gene: 11. The CDR3 protein is CASSLGWFGRGSNEQFF. CDR3 nucleotides: TGTGCCAGCAGCTTAGGATGGTTCGGGAGGGGGTCCAATGAGCAGTTCTTC.

The rearrangement uses TRBV9 and TRBJ2-6; weak D call: TRBD2 (5 bases). This CDR3 comprises 16 residues. The germline CDR1 and CDR2 sequences are SGDLS and YYNGEE. The V end was cut by 2 bases, the J end by 1 base, with 10 bases between. The CDR3 loop reads CASSVERRSGANVLTF. The CDR3 DNA sequence: TGTGCCAGCAGCGTTGAAAGGAGGTCTGGGGCCAACGTCCTGACTTTC. Looking up the rest from reference TRBV9 and TRBJ2-6 gives the full variable domain: DSGVTQTPKHLITATGQRVTLRCSPRSGDLSVYWYQQSLDQGLQFLIQYYNGEERAKGNILERFSAQQFPDLHSELNLSSLELGDSALYFCASSVERRSGANVLTFGAGSRLTVL.

Concerning this clonotype: It is likely a read error, because the conserved phenylalanine at the end of the CDR3 is missing. The CDR3, as DNA: TGCAGTGCGGAGCACCAAGAGGCCCAGTACCTC. Amino acid sequence: CSAEHQEAQYL. The chain carries TRBV20-1 and TRBJ2-5, with D hard to call. CDR1 is DFQATT and CDR2 is SNEGSKA in the germline V gene (reference sequence). The CDR3 consists of 11 residues.

This clonotype is labeled as medium-sized. This chain joins TRBV20-1 and TRBJ1-1, with D hard to call. Deletions cut 3 bases from V and 7 bases from J, with 3 bases between. This CDR3 spans 9 amino acids. Germline V CDR1 and CDR2: DFQATT, SNEGSKA (reference sequence). CDR3 residues: CSARGEAFF. CDR3 bases: TGCAGTGCTAGGGGTGAAGCTTTCTTT.

This clonotype was counted ten times or more. V gene TRBV5-1 combines with J gene TRBJ2-1, with D maybe TRBD2 (6 bases). The germline V gene encodes CDR1 SGHRS and CDR2 YFSETQ. This CDR3 contains 15 residues. V lost 5 bases to trimming and J lost 2 bases, with 14 bases between them. The CDR3 sequence is CASRYSGDPYNEQFF. The CDR3 nucleotides are TGCGCCAGCAGATATAGCGGAGATCCCTACAATGAGCAGTTCTTC.

This clonotype counts as medium-sized. The V gene is TRBV29-1, the J gene TRBJ2-1; a weak D match, TRBD1 (5 bases). Trimming stripped 8 bases from V and 11 bases from J, with 16 bases between. CDR1 is SQVTM and CDR2 is ANQGSEA in the germline V gene. This CDR3 is built from 11 residues. CDR3 protein: CSTTTARKQFF. As DNA, the CDR3 is TGCAGCACTACGACAGCCCGCAAGCAGTTCTTC.

Ten or more counts support this clonotype. This chain uses TRBV4-1 with TRBJ1-6, with D hard to call. Germline CDR1 MGHRA, CDR2 YSYEKL. The CDR3 totals 11 residues. With 2 bases removed from V and 12 bases from J, the gap between germline ends came to 5 bases. The CDR3 loop is CASSQLGPLHF. The CDR3 nucleotides read TGCGCCAGCAGCCAACTCGGACCCCTCCACTTT.

This clonotype was counted ten times or more. This chain links TRBV20-1 with TRBJ2-7, with 9 bases matching TRBD2. Losses at the gene ends were 6 bases for V and 2 bases for J; bases not matched to a gene: 11. The germline V gene encodes CDR1 DFQATT and CDR2 SNEGSKA (reference sequence). The CDR3 covers 15 residues. Here the CDR3 reads CSAPPAGGTTYEQYF. CDR3 in DNA: TGCAGTGCCCCCCCGGCGGGGGGGACCACCTACGAGCAGTACTTC.

This clonotype was seen ten or more times. The chain combines TRBV3-1 with TRBJ1-6; unclear D gene. The CDR3 length is 12 residues. V was pared by 4 bases and J by 3 bases, with 1 base between. The germline V gene encodes CDR1 LGHDT and CDR2 YNNKEL (reference sequence). The CDR3 loop reads CASSLYNSPLHF. The CDR3, as DNA: TGTGCCAGCAGCCTCTATAATTCACCCCTCCACTTT. The full variable domain, in which reference TRBV3-1 and TRBJ1-6 provide the parts outside the CDR3, is DTAVSQTPKYLVTQMGNDKSIKCEQNLGHDTMYWYKQDSKKFLKIMFSYNNKELIINETVPNRFSPKSPDKAHLNLHINSLELGDSAVYFCASSLYNSPLHFGNGTRLTVT.

The chain recombines TRBV11-2 with TRBJ1-2, with D possibly matching TRBD1 (5 bases). V gave up 0 bases and J gave up 3 bases, with 8 bases separating them. There are 14 residues in the CDR3. From germline, CDR1 is SGHAT and CDR2 FQNNGV. CDR3 protein: CASSLDRDHYGYTF. The CDR3 DNA reads TGTGCCAGCAGCTTAGACAGGGATCACTATGGCTACACCTTC.

In regard to this clonotype: Here the CDR3 omits its conserved ending phenylalanine or tryptophan, so a read error is the likely source. The genes are TRBV6-1 and TRBJ1-6; no firm D call. The CDR3 loop spans 12 amino acids. Looked up from germline, CDR1 is MNHNS and CDR2 is SASEGT. In DNA form, the CDR3 reads TGTGCCAGCACGGTGCGTAATTTACCCCTCCACTCT. This translates into CASTVRNLPLHS.

V usage is TRBV5-5 and J usage is TRBJ1-1; 10 bases match TRBD1. Germline CDR1 reads SGHKS; CDR2 reads YYEKEE (reference sequence). The CDR3 spans 13 residues. Germline trimming cut 6 bases from V and 6 bases from J; bases unmatched to any gene: 5. The CDR3 region is CASNRQGAAEAFF. DNA of the CDR3: TGTGCCAGCAACAGACAGGGGGCCGCTGAAGCTTTCTTT.

This clonotype was observed a single time. The rearrangement joins TRBV20-1 to TRBJ1-2; weak D call: TRBD1 (5 bases). V shed 5 bases and J shed 4 bases, with 11 bases lying between them. The germline V gene has CDR1 DFQATT and CDR2 SNEGSKA (reference sequence). This CDR3 contains 12 residues. The CDR3 here is CSASEGSYGYTF. The DNA of the CDR3 is TGCAGTGCTTCCGAGGGGAGCTATGGCTACACCTTC.

The chain has TRBV15 and TRBJ1-1; D ambiguous. V was clipped by 7 bases and J by 5 bases, with 14 bases between them. The CDR3 length is 13 residues. CDR1 is LNHNV and CDR2 is YYDKDF in the germline V gene (reference sequence). This CDR3 is CATNSPTGTEAFF. The CDR3, as DNA: TGTGCCACCAACAGCCCGACGGGGACTGAAGCTTTCTTT. The full variable domain, its missing parts supplied by reference TRBV15 and TRBJ1-1, is DAMVIQNPRYQVTQFGKPVTLSCSQTLNHNVMYWYQQKSSQAPKLLFHYYDKDFNNEADTPDNFQSRRPNTSFCFLDIRSPGLGDTAMYLCATNSPTGTEAFFGQGTRLTVV.

This chain uses TRBV18 with TRBJ1-3; unclear D gene. Germline-derived CDR1 and CDR2 are KGHSH and LQKENI. The CDR3 contains 19 residues. V lost 6 bases, J lost 2 bases, and 26 bases lay in between. CDR3 loop: CASSRPLPGSRRTGNTIYF. The CDR3 region has the DNA TGTGCCAGCTCCAGACCTCTTCCAGGCTCCAGGAGAACTGGAAACACCATATATTTT.

The chain combines TRBV24-1 with TRBJ1-2; tentatively, D is TRBD1 (5 bases). V lost 2 bases and J 3 bases, leaving 9 bases between the germline ends. CDR1 is KGHDR and CDR2 is SFDVKD in the germline V gene. The CDR3 consists of 14 residues. This CDR3 is CATSDSDRHYGYTF. Here the CDR3 DNA reads TGTGCCACCAGTGATTCCGACAGACACTATGGCTACACCTTC.

On this clonotype: A read error may produce the germline difference seen at one junction end. The chain combines TRBV2 with TRBJ1-4; no clear D gene. The CDR3 has 9 residues. In germline, CDR1 is SNHLY, CDR2 FYNNEI. The CDR3 coding sequence is TGTGCAAGCAGTGAAAAACTGTTTTTT. Protein product: CASSEKLFF.

To note about this clonotype: The conserved closing phenylalanine or tryptophan is absent in this CDR3, likely reflecting a read error. This sequence joins TRBV5-1 and TRBJ2-3; a weak D match, TRBD1 (6 bases). The CDR3 is 17 amino acids. CDR1 is SGHRS, CDR2 YFSETQ, per germline. CDR3 sequence reads: CVSSPPGQTANTDTQYL. The CDR3 nucleotides are TGTGTCAGCAGCCCACCCGGACAGACCGCAAACACAGATACGCAGTATTTA.